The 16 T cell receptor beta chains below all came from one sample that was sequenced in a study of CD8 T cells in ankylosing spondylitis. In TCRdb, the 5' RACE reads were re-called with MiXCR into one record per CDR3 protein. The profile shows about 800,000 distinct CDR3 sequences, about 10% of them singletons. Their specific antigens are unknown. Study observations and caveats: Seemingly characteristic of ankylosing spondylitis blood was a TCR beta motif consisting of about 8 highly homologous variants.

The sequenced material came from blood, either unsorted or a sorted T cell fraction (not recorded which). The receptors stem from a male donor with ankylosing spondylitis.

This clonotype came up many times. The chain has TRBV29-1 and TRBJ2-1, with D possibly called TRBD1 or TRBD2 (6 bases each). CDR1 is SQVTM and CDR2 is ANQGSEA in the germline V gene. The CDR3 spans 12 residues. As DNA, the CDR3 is TGCACCGGGGGCTGGCAGTGGAGTGAGCAGTTCTTC. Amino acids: CTGGWQWSEQFF.

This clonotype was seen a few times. DNA of the CDR3: TGCAGTGCTAGAGGCGGGAGTCGCAATGAGCAGTTCTTC. This translates into CSARGGSRNEQFF. The chain combines TRBV20-1 with TRBJ2-1, with 7 bases aligning to TRBD2. The CDR3 spans 13 residues. The germline gives CDR1 DFQATT, CDR2 SNEGSKA (reference sequence). Trimming at V came to 1 base and at J to 6 bases, leaving 3 bases not matched to a gene.

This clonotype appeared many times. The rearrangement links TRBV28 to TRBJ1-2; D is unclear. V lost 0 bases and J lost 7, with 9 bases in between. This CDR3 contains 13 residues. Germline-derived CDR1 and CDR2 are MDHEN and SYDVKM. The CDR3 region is CASSLWSDSGYTF. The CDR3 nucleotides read TGTGCCAGCAGTTTATGGTCAGACTCTGGCTACACCTTC.

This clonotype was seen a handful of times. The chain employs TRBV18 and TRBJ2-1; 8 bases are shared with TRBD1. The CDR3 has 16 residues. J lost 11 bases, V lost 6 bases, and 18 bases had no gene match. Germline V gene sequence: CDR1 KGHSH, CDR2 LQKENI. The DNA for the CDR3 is TGTGCCAGCTCCTTACTGACAGGGGCCCCGCTGCTAAAGCAGTTCTTC. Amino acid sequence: CASSLLTGAPLLKQFF. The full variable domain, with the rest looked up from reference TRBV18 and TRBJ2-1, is NAGVMQNPRHLVRRRGQEARLRCSPMKGHSHVYWYRQLPEEGLKFMVYLQKENIIDESGMPKERFSAEFPKEGPSILRIQQVVRGDSAAYFCASSLLTGAPLLKQFFGPGTRLTVL.

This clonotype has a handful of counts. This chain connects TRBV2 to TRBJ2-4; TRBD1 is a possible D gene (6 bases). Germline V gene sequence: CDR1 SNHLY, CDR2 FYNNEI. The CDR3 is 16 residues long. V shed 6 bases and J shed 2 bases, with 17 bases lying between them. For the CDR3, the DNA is TGTGCCAGCAGCGTTATCTACACAGGGACCAAAAACATTCAGTACTTC. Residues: CASSVIYTGTKNIQYF.

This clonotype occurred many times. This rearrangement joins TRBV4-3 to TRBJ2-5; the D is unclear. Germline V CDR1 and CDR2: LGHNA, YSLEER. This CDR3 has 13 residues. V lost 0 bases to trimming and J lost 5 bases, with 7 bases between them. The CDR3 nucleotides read TGCGCCAGCAGCCAAGAAGGATCCGAGACCCAGTACTTC. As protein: CASSQEGSETQYF.

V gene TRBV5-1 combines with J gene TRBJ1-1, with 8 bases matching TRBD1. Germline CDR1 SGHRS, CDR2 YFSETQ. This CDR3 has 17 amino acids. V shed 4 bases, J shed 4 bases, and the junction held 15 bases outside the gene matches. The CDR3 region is CASSPGGDRIGSTEAFF. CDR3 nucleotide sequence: TGCGCCAGCAGCCCAGGTGGGGACAGGATCGGGAGCACTGAAGCTTTCTTT.

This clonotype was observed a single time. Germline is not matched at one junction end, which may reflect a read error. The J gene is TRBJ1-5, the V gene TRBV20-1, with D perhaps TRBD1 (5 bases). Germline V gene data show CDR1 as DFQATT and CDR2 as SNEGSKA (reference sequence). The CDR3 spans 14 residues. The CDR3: CSARGGALYQPQQF. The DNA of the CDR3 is TGCAGTGCTAGGGGAGGGGCCCTATATCAGCCCCAGCAATTT.

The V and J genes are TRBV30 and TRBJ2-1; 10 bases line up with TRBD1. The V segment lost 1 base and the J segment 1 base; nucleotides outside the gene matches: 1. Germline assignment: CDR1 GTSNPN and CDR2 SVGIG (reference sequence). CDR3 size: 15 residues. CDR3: CAWSAGQGSYNEQFF. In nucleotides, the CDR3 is TGTGCCTGGAGTGCGGGACAGGGGTCCTACAATGAGCAGTTCTTC.

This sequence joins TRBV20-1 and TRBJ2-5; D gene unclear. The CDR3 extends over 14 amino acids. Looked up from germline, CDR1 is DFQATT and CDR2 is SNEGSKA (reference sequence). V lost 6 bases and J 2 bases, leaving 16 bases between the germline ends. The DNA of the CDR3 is TGCAGTGCCTCGCCAGCAGCTACTCAAGAGACCCAGTACTTC. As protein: CSASPAATQETQYF.

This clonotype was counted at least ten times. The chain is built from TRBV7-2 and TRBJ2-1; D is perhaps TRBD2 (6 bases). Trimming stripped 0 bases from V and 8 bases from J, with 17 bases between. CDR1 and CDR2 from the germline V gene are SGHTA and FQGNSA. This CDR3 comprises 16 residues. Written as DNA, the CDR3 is TGTGCCAGCAGCTTAGCGCTGGGCGGGACGGTCTATGAGCAGTTCTTC. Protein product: CASSLALGGTVYEQFF.

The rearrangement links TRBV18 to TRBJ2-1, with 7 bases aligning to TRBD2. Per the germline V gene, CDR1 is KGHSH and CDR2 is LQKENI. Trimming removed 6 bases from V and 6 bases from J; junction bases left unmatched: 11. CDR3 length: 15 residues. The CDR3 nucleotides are TGTGCCAGCTCGTTCGGACTCCCGGGGGGCAATGAGCAGTTCTTC. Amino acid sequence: CASSFGLPGGNEQFF.

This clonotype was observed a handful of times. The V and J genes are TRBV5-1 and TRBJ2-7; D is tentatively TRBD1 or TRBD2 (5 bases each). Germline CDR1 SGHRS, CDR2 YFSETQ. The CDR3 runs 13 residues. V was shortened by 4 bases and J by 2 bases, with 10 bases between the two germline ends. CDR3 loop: CASSGGVPYEQYF. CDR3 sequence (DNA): TGCGCCAGCAGCGGGGGAGTTCCCTACGAGCAGTACTTC.

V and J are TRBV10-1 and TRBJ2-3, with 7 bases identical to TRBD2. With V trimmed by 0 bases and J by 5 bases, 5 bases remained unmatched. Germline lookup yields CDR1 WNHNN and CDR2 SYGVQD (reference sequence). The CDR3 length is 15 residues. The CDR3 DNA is TGCGCCAGCAGTGAGTCGCTAGCGGCAGGAGATACGCAGTATTTT. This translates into CASSESLAAGDTQYF.

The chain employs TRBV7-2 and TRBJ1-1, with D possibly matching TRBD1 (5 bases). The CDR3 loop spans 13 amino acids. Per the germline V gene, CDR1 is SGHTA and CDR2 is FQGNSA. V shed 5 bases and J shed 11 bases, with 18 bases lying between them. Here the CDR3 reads CASSGMGRARAFF. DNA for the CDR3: TGTGCCAGCAGCGGTATGGGGCGTGCGCGGGCTTTCTTT.

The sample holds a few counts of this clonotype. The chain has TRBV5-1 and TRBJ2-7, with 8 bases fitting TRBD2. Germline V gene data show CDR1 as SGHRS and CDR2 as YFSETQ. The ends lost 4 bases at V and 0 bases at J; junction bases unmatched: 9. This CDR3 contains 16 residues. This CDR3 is CASSHGRGSSSYEQYF. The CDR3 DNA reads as TGCGCCAGCAGCCACGGGAGGGGCAGTAGCTCCTACGAGCAGTACTTC. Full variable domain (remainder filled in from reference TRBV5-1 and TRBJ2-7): KAGVTQTPRYLIKTRGQQVTLSCSPISGHRSVSWYQQTPGQGLQFLFEYFSETQRNKGNFPGRFSGRQFSNSRSEMNVSTLELGDSALYLCASSHGRGSSSYEQYFGPGTRLTVT.